These 30 T cell receptor beta chains were all obtained from the same sample, sequenced in a study of a mutant IDH1 vaccine in newly diagnosed glioma. The sample's time point: week 23, last vaccination. The vaccine gave 300 ug of a 20-mer mutant IDH1 peptide subcutaneously per dose. Produced via immunoSEQ multiplex PCR; TCRdb's table is partial and in-frame only. The sample consists of 58,000 or so clones, 87% of them appearing once. These receptors' targets are unknown. The specimen was PBMCs, collected from a glioma patient whose treatment included an IDH1 peptide vaccine. The receptors derive from a man between 35 and 55 years old with glioma.

The genes are TRBV19 and TRBJ1-1; D is unclear. The CDR3 length is 13 residues. V was clipped by 7 bases and J by 1 base, with 10 bases between them. Looked up from germline, CDR1 is LNHDA and CDR2 is SQIVND (reference sequence). The DNA for the CDR3 is TGTGCCAGTAACTACGGAACGAACACTGAAGCTTTCTTT. This translates into CASNYGTNTEAFF.

This chain connects TRBV7-9 to TRBJ2-7, with 12 bases lining up with TRBD2. The CDR3 loop spans 14 amino acids. Germline assignment: CDR1 SEHNR and CDR2 FQNEAQ (reference sequence). V gave up 5 bases and J gave up 5 bases; unmatched junction bases: 4. In nucleotides, the CDR3 is TGTGCCAGCAGCGAACTAGCGGGAGGCCACGAGCAGTACTTC. It yields the protein CASSELAGGHEQYF.

The chain is built from TRBV7-2 and TRBJ1-2; 8 bases agree with TRBD1. The length of the CDR3 is 15 residues. J lost 8 bases, V lost 1 base, and 9 bases had no gene match. Germline CDR1 SGHTA, CDR2 FQGNSA. Written as DNA, the CDR3 is TGTGCCAGCAGCTTAGTACAGGGGGTCACAGGGGGCTACACCTTC. Translated, it gives CASSLVQGVTGGYTF.

The chain's CDR3 is CASSLMGKKLFF. The CDR3 DNA is TGTGCCAGCAGCTTGATGGGTAAAAAACTGTTTTTT. V and J are TRBV5-6 and TRBJ1-4, with D unclear. Germline V gene lookup returns CDR1 SGHDT and CDR2 YYEEEE. This CDR3 is built from 12 residues. The germline V and J ends were trimmed by 1 base and 9 bases, with 7 bases remaining between them. The full variable domain, with the rest looked up from reference TRBV5-6 and TRBJ1-4, is DAGVTQSPTHLIKTRGQQVTLRCSPKSGHDTVSWYQQALGQGPQFIFQYYEEEERQRGNFPDRFSGHQFPNYSSELNVNALLLGDSALYLCASSLMGKKLFFGSGTQLSVL.

The chain carries TRBV4-1 and TRBJ2-7; the match to TRBD2 covers 8 bases. Germline lookup yields CDR1 MGHRA and CDR2 YSYEKL. The CDR3 consists of 14 residues. Germline trimming cut 2 bases from V and 2 bases from J; bases unmatched to any gene: 2. As DNA, the CDR3 is TGCGCCAGCAGCCAAAAAGCGGGGGCCTACGAGCAGTACTTC. It encodes CASSQKAGAYEQYF.

The chain has TRBV4-2 and TRBJ2-5, with no clear D. Germline V gene data show CDR1 as LGHNA and CDR2 as YNFKEQ. The CDR3 spans 14 residues. Trimming left V 4 bases short and J 2 bases short, with 11 bases between. The CDR3 nucleotides are TGTGCCAGCAGCCGAGGAACAGAACAAGAGACCCAGTACTTC. Protein: CASSRGTEQETQYF.

This rearrangement joins TRBV9 to TRBJ2-3; D call uncertain. V lost 4 bases to trimming and J lost 4 bases, with 16 bases between them. CDR1 and CDR2 from the germline V gene are SGDLS and YYNGEE. CDR3 length: 15 residues. The CDR3 sequence: CASSPRLSLADTQYF. CDR3 sequence (DNA): TGTGCCAGCAGCCCCCGCCTCAGTCTGGCAGATACGCAGTATTTT. Full variable domain (missing parts from reference TRBV9 and TRBJ2-3): DSGVTQTPKHLITATGQRVTLRCSPRSGDLSVYWYQQSLDQGLQFLIQYYNGEERAKGNILERFSAQQFPDLHSELNLSSLELGDSALYFCASSPRLSLADTQYFGPGTRLTVL.

The chain combines TRBV4-2 with TRBJ2-5; D is uncertain. CDR1 is LGHNA and CDR2 is YNFKEQ in the germline V gene. Trimming pared 0 bases from V and 1 base from J, leaving 9 bases between. The CDR3 consists of 15 residues. CDR3 bases: TGTGCCAGCAGCCAAGATCCCCGGAGCCAAGAGACCCAGTACTTC. Translated: CASSQDPRSQETQYF.

The chain combines TRBV5-1 with TRBJ2-4; D unclear. The length of the CDR3 is 16 residues. V was trimmed by 0 bases and J by 0 bases, leaving 10 bases between them. Looked up from germline, CDR1 is SGHRS and CDR2 is YFSETQ. CDR3 residues: CASSLASSEAKNIQYF. The CDR3 nucleotides are TGCGCCAGCAGCTTGGCCTCTTCGGAAGCCAAAAACATTCAGTACTTC.

In nucleotides, the CDR3 is TGTGCCAGCAGCTTAGCTTGGGGCCACAATGAGCAGTTCTTC. Protein sequence: CASSLAWGHNEQFF. The chain links TRBV7-8 to TRBJ2-1, with a possible D match to TRBD1 (5 bases). Trimming removed 0 bases from V and 5 bases from J, with 8 bases in between. Germline V lookup: CDR1 SGHVS, CDR2 FQNEAQ. This CDR3 is built from 14 residues. Full variable domain (remainder filled in from reference TRBV7-8 and TRBJ2-1): GAGVSQSPRYKVAKRGQDVALRCDPISGHVSLFWYQQALGQGPEFLTYFQNEAQLDKSGLPSDRFFAERPEGSVSTLKIQRTQQEDSAVYLCASSLAWGHNEQFFGPGTRLTVL.

V gene TRBV6-6 combines with J gene TRBJ2-3, with TRBD2 identical over 7 bases. Germline loops: CDR1 MNHNY, CDR2 SVGAGI (reference sequence). CDR3 size: 14 residues. Trimming took 5 bases from V and 0 from J; bases not matched to a gene: 2. Written as DNA, the CDR3 is TGTGCCAGCAGTGCGGGAGTTAGCACAGATACGCAGTATTTT. Its translation: CASSAGVSTDTQYF.

V gene TRBV10-3 combines with J gene TRBJ2-3; D remains unclear. Trimming took off 8 bases at V and 6 bases at J, with 18 bases between the two ends. The CDR3 runs to 14 residues. Germline-derived CDR1 and CDR2 are ENHRY and SYGVKD. The CDR3, as DNA: TGTGCCATCTCCTCCATTAGGCCCGGGGATACGCAGTATTTT. Protein product: CAISSIRPGDTQYF.

This chain links TRBV6-5 with TRBJ1-2; 8 bases map to TRBD1. CDR3 size: 16 residues. V was pared by 0 bases and J by 8 bases, with 11 bases of the junction left unmatched. The germline V gene has CDR1 MNHEY and CDR2 SVGAGI. The CDR3 DNA sequence: TGTGCCAGCAGTTACTCAGGGACAGGTTCCTTTGGCGGCTACACCTTC. This gives the protein CASSYSGTGSFGGYTF.

This clone was found once. The V and J genes are TRBV6-1 and TRBJ2-2; D may be TRBD2 (6 bases). Germline CDR1 reads MNHNS; CDR2 reads SASEGT. The V and J ends lost 6 bases and 7 bases respectively, with 15 bases between them. The CDR3 runs 14 residues. Written as DNA, the CDR3 is TGTGCCAGCAGGCGGCGGGGTGGGATCGGGGAGCTGTTTTTT. Amino acids: CASRRRGGIGELFF.

The chain employs TRBV20-1 and TRBJ2-5; D unresolved. The germline V gene has CDR1 DFQATT and CDR2 SNEGSKA (reference sequence). The ends were cut back, 5 bases at V and 4 bases at J, with 2 bases in the middle. This CDR3 region has 9 residues. CDR3: CSAPETQYF. The CDR3 nucleotides are TGCAGTGCTCCAGAGACCCAGTACTTC.

The J gene is TRBJ1-5, the V gene TRBV9; possible D gene TRBD1, 6 bases. Between the trimmed V and J ends, which lost 8 bases and 7 bases, there was a span of 16 bases. CDR3 length: 13 amino acids. The germline V gene has CDR1 SGDLS and CDR2 YYNGEE. The CDR3, as DNA: TGTGCCAGTGGCAAGGGGGAAGAACAGCCCCAGCATTTT. Protein product: CASGKGEEQPQHF.

A word on this clone: Distinct nucleotide sequences in the sample also encode this CDR3. The chain has TRBV19 and TRBJ2-7; 7 bases are a match to TRBD1. Losses at the gene ends were 3 bases for V and 2 bases for J; bases not matched to a gene: 4. This CDR3 comprises 14 residues. Germline-derived CDR1 and CDR2 are LNHDA and SQIVND (reference sequence). The CDR3 here is CASSMGQGAYEQYF. The CDR3 nucleotides are TGTGCCAGTAGTATGGGGCAGGGGGCCTACGAGCAGTACTTC.

This chain links TRBV19 with TRBJ2-5; a weak D match, TRBD1 (5 bases). Between the trimmed V and J ends, which lost 5 bases and 1 base, there was a span of 8 bases. The CDR3 extends over 13 amino acids. CDR1 LNHDA and CDR2 SQIVND come from the germline V gene (reference sequence). In DNA form, the CDR3 reads TGTGCCAGTAGTGGGCAGGGCCAAGAGACCCAGTACTTC. It codes for CASSGQGQETQYF.

This rearrangement joins TRBV9 to TRBJ2-1; 8 nucleotides align to TRBD2. V lost 4 bases and J lost 4; bases outside the gene matches: 16. Germline CDR1 and CDR2: SGDLS and YYNGEE. The CDR3 runs to 18 residues. The DNA of the CDR3 is TGTGCCAGCAGCCTAGCGGGTAGAGAGTGGGGGGCGTACAATGAGCAGTTCTTC. Protein: CASSLAGREWGAYNEQFF.

The V call is TRBV7-2, the J call TRBJ2-3; 10 bases fit TRBD2. The germline CDR1 and CDR2 sequences are SGHTA and FQGNSA. This CDR3 contains 14 residues. V lost 5 bases, J lost 4 bases, and 3 bases stayed unmatched. The CDR3 protein is CASSKREGPDTQYF. The CDR3 DNA follows: TGTGCCAGCAGCAAGCGGGAGGGCCCAGATACGCAGTATTTT.

Only one count was recorded for this clone. The chain combines TRBV4-3 with TRBJ2-7; D may be TRBD2 (5 bases). The CDR3 has 16 residues. Germline CDR1 LGHNA, CDR2 YSLEER. Trimming removed 1 base from V and 4 bases from J, with 17 bases in between. CDR3 sequence reads: CASSQGPVDSTYEQYF. The CDR3 nucleotides are TGCGCCAGCAGCCAAGGCCCGGTGGACTCAACTTACGAGCAGTACTTC.

The chain is built from TRBV5-4 and TRBJ1-4; D might be TRBD1 (5 bases). The CDR3 consists of 14 residues. The V gene's germline CDR1 is SGHNT and CDR2 YYREEE (reference sequence). With 3 bases removed from V and 5 bases from J, the gap between germline ends came to 11 bases. The chain's CDR3 is CASSSGGLNEKLFF. The CDR3, as DNA: TGTGCCAGCAGCTCCGGGGGACTCAATGAAAAACTGTTTTTT. The entire variable domain, with the rest obtained from reference TRBV5-4 and TRBJ1-4, is as follows: ETGVTQSPTHLIKTRGQQVTLRCSSQSGHNTVSWYQQALGQGPQFIFQYYREEENGRGNFPPRFSGLQFPNYSSELNVNALELDDSALYLCASSSGGLNEKLFFGSGTQLSVL.

The chain links TRBV5-6 to TRBJ1-2; TRBD1 aligns across 9 bases. The CDR3 extends over 15 amino acids. Germline loops: CDR1 SGHDT, CDR2 YYEEEE. V gave up 7 bases and J gave up 5 bases; unmatched junction bases: 12. CDR3 nucleotides: TGTGCCAGCTCGCAACAGGGGGCGCGACGGTATGGCTACACCTTC. Translated: CASSQQGARRYGYTF.

The chain's CDR3 is CASSLMGVGNTIYF. The CDR3 DNA reads TGTGCCAGCAGCTTGATGGGGGTTGGAAACACCATATATTTT. V gene TRBV7-9 combines with J gene TRBJ1-3, with a tentative D call TRBD1 (5 bases). The ends were cut back, 3 bases at V and 3 bases at J, with 9 bases in the middle. Germline assignment: CDR1 SEHNR and CDR2 FQNEAQ (reference sequence). The CDR3 runs to 14 residues.

This clone came up a few times. The chain joins TRBV7-2 to TRBJ1-1; 7 nucleotides match TRBD1. Trimming took 6 bases from V and 11 from J; bases not matched to a gene: 6. The CDR3 is 11 residues long. Germline loops: CDR1 SGHTA, CDR2 FQGNSA. The CDR3 bases are TGTGCCAGCAGGCTCGACAGGGCGGCTTTCTTT. It translates to CASRLDRAAFF.

The CDR3 nucleotides read TGTGCCAGCAGCTTTCGACTAGCGGGGTTAGAGACCCAGTACTTC. Encoded protein: CASSFRLAGLETQYF. This chain uses TRBV9 with TRBJ2-5, with TRBD2 matching over 11 bases. This CDR3 is 15 amino acids long. Germline V lookup: CDR1 SGDLS, CDR2 YYNGEE. V shed 4 bases and J 4 bases; nucleotides not matched to a gene: 6. Full variable domain (remainder filled in from reference TRBV9 and TRBJ2-5): DSGVTQTPKHLITATGQRVTLRCSPRSGDLSVYWYQQSLDQGLQFLIQYYNGEERAKGNILERFSAQQFPDLHSELNLSSLELGDSALYFCASSFRLAGLETQYFGPGTRLLVL.

J is TRBJ1-2 and V is TRBV7-8; 12 bases align to TRBD1. The germline V gene encodes CDR1 SGHVS and CDR2 FQNEAQ. The CDR3 consists of 17 residues. V was pared by 5 bases and J by 3 bases, with 10 bases of the junction left unmatched. Here the CDR3 reads CASSPTGTGGWDYGYTF. The CDR3 DNA sequence: TGTGCCAGCAGCCCCACCGGGACAGGGGGCTGGGACTATGGCTACACCTTC.

The chain carries TRBV19 and TRBJ1-1; tentative D call: TRBD1 (5 bases). Trimming pared 5 bases from V and 4 bases from J, leaving 17 bases between. This CDR3 has 15 residues. CDR1 and CDR2 from the germline V gene are LNHDA and SQIVND (reference sequence). Here the CDR3 DNA reads TGTGCCAGTAGTCTTAACGTCGGGGCTGGCACTGAAGCTTTCTTT. It codes for CASSLNVGAGTEAFF.

This clone has a handful of counts. CDR3 in DNA: TGTGCCAGCAGTGACCCGGCGGGAGAAAAACTGTTTTTT. It specifies CASSDPAGEKLFF. The chain carries TRBV6-1 and TRBJ1-4; no clear D gene. CDR1 is MNHNS, CDR2 SASEGT, per germline. Between the trimmed V and J ends, which lost 3 bases and 8 bases, there was a span of 10 bases. This CDR3 contains 13 residues.

In its sample, this clone was seen once. The V and J genes are TRBV7-6 and TRBJ1-1; 7 positions match TRBD1. CDR3 length: 14 amino acids. Germline lookup yields CDR1 SGHVS and CDR2 FNYEAQ. The trim removed 1 base at V and 1 base at J, leaving 0 bases unmatched. CDR3 nucleotide sequence: TGTGCCAGCAGCTTAGGACAGGGGAACACTGAAGCTTTCTTT. It yields the protein CASSLGQGNTEAFF. Variable domain in full (rest from reference TRBV7-6 and TRBJ1-1): GAGVSQSPRYKVTKRGQDVALRCDPISGHVSLYWYRQALGQGPEFLTYFNYEAQQDKSGLPNDRFSAERPEGSISTLTIQRTEQRDSAMYRCASSLGQGNTEAFFGQGTRLTVV.